Listed below are T cell receptor beta chains from one sample, sequenced in a study of sequential checkpoint blockade in melanoma. Some clones are missing from TCRdb's copy, which holds only in-frame ones; the method was immunoSEQ multiplex PCR. The data contain roughly 8,400 clones, roughly 80% of them singletons. Sequencing used CD8+ T cells sorted from blood (inferred from file names), obtained from a patient given nivolumab and ipilimumab in sequence. These TCRs come from a human donor with melanoma. Both conserved end residues are part of each CDR3. The order of the fields is CDR3 protein, CDR3 DNA, V gene, clone size, J gene, D gene, CDR3 length. The D gene is left open where the match is weak. Expanded clones are given a class, and other clones once, few, many or no size at all.

CASRPGQGNNQPQHF,TGTGCCAGCAGACCGGGACAGGGAAACAATCAGCCCCAGCATTTT,TRBV27,NA,TRBJ1-5,TRBD1,15
CATLGGRDYEQYF,TGTGCCACCCTAGGAGGGCGGGACTACGAGCAGTACTTC,TRBV2,NA,TRBJ2-7,NA,13
CASSRLKRGEETQYF,TGTGCCAGCAGCCGCCTTAAGCGGGGTGAAGAGACCCAGTACTTC,TRBV7-8,NA,TRBJ2-5,TRBD2,15
CASSQDRGSLYGYTF,TGCGCCAGCAGCCAAGATCGCGGCAGTCTCTATGGCTACACCTTC,TRBV4-3,NA,TRBJ1-2,NA,15
CASSEGGAAKETQYF,TGTGCCAGCAGTGAGGGGGGGGCGGCAAAAGAGACCCAGTACTTC,TRBV2,NA,TRBJ2-5,NA,15
CASRRLRNEAFF,TGTGCCAGCAGGAGGCTGAGAAATGAAGCTTTCTTT,TRBV2,NA,TRBJ1-1,NA,12
CASSPGQKKNTEAFF,TGCGCCAGCAGCCCCGGACAGAAAAAGAACACTGAAGCTTTCTTT,TRBV4-3,NA,TRBJ1-1,NA,15
CASSPPGTGPHEQFF,TGTGCCAGCTCACCACCCGGGACAGGGCCCCATGAGCAGTTCTTC,TRBV18,NA,TRBJ2-1,TRBD1,15
CASSHAPGLAGGPADTQYF,TGCGCCAGCAGCCACGCGCCGGGACTAGCGGGAGGGCCCGCAGATACGCAGTATTTT,TRBV4-3,NA,TRBJ2-3,TRBD2,19
CASSILTSGAIYEQYF,TGTGCCAGCAGTATATTGACTAGCGGGGCCATCTACGAGCAGTACTTC,TRBV28,NA,TRBJ2-7,TRBD2,16
CASSLYYNEQFF,TGTGCCAGCAGCTTATATTACAATGAGCAGTTCTTC,TRBV7-2,NA,TRBJ2-1,NA,12
CASSLAGTAYEQYF,TGTGCCAGCAGCTTGGCCGGGACAGCCTACGAGCAGTACTTC,TRBV11-3,NA,TRBJ2-7,TRBD1,14
CASSFRDLNTEAFF,TGTGCCAGCAGCTTCCGGGATTTGAACACTGAAGCTTTCTTT,TRBV5-1,NA,TRBJ1-1,NA,14
CASSPQGPTEAFF,TGTGCCAGTAGTCCGCAGGGGCCCACTGAAGCTTTCTTT,TRBV19,NA,TRBJ1-1,NA,13
CASSPRTGLRKEKLFF,TGTGCCAGCAGCCCACGGACAGGGTTAAGGAAGGAAAAACTGTTTTTT,TRBV7-8,NA,TRBJ1-4,TRBD1,16
CASSVFSGGARNEQFF,TGTGCCAGCAGCGTCTTCTCCGGGGGGGCGCGGAATGAGCAGTTCTTC,TRBV9,NA,TRBJ2-1,TRBD2,16
CASSAPGGTQYF,TGTGCCAGCAGTGCTCCCGGGGGGACCCAGTACTTC,TRBV25-1,few,TRBJ2-5,NA,12
CASKGDYGYTF,TGTGCCTCCAAGGGGGACTATGGCTACACCTTC,TRBV10-3,NA,TRBJ1-2,NA,11
CASSQKTGGSVNTIYF,TGCGCCAGCAGCCAGAAGACAGGGGGCTCGGTAAACACCATATATTTT,TRBV4-1,few,TRBJ1-3,TRBD1,16
CASSWTSGGQETQYF,TGTGCCAGCAGCTGGACTAGCGGGGGGCAAGAGACCCAGTACTTC,TRBV11-1,NA,TRBJ2-5,TRBD2,15
CASSSIAGLTYEQYF,TGTGCCAGCAGCTCAATAGCGGGGTTGACCTACGAGCAGTACTTC,TRBV7-9,few,TRBJ2-7,TRBD2,15
CASSPGTGIEETQYF,TGTGCCAGCAGTCCTGGGACAGGGATAGAAGAGACCCAGTACTTC,TRBV9,NA,TRBJ2-5,TRBD1,15
CASSVDHDQPQHF,TGTGCCAGCAGCGTAGATCATGATCAGCCCCAGCATTTT,TRBV9,NA,TRBJ1-5,NA,13
CASSLDRTGELFF,TGCGCCAGCAGCTTGGACAGGACCGGGGAGCTGTTTTTT,TRBV5-1,NA,TRBJ2-2,NA,13
CASSYAGSSYEQYF,TGTGCCAGCAGTTACGCGGGAAGCTCCTACGAGCAGTACTTC,TRBV6-5,NA,TRBJ2-7,NA,14
CASRSPGNSPLHF,TGTGCCAGCAGGTCCCCGGGTAATTCACCCCTCCACTTT,TRBV27,few,TRBJ1-6,NA,13
CASSHRGGNEQFF,TGTGCCAGTAGTCACAGGGGAGGCAATGAGCAGTTCTTC,TRBV19,few,TRBJ2-1,NA,13
CASSLVESGNNEQFF,TGTGCCAGCAGCTTAGTGGAATCCGGGAACAATGAGCAGTTCTTC,TRBV7-6,NA,TRBJ2-1,NA,15
CASSQEIRGKTGELFF,TGCGCCAGCAGCCAAGAGATCAGGGGAAAAACCGGGGAGCTGTTTTTT,TRBV4-3,NA,TRBJ2-2,NA,16
CASSLGSAYEQYF,TGTGCCAGCAGTCTCGGGTCTGCCTACGAGCAGTACTTC,TRBV27,NA,TRBJ2-7,NA,13
CASSQEGRGSQETQYF,TGCGCCAGCAGCCAAGAGGGGCGGGGGTCCCAAGAGACCCAGTACTTC,TRBV4-3,NA,TRBJ2-5,TRBD2,16
CATLDGLAGADTQYF,TGTGCCACTCTGGACGGACTAGCGGGAGCAGATACGCAGTATTTT,TRBV7-8,NA,TRBJ2-3,TRBD2,15
CASSIREYYNEQFF,TGTGCCAGTAGTATTCGGGAGTACTACAATGAGCAGTTCTTC,TRBV19,NA,TRBJ2-1,NA,14
CASSYVGAGSPLHF,TGTGCCAGCAGTTACGTAGGGGCAGGCTCACCCCTCCACTTT,TRBV6-5,NA,TRBJ1-6,NA,14
CAGQQGAFSGNTIYF,TGTGCCGGGCAACAGGGGGCCTTCTCTGGAAACACCATATATTTT,TRBV6-1,NA,TRBJ1-3,TRBD1,15
CASSHPFSGGAKNIQYF,TGCGCCAGCAGTCACCCCTTTAGCGGGGGAGCCAAAAACATTCAGTACTTC,TRBV23-1,NA,TRBJ2-4,TRBD2,17
CASSPSSRNAYNEQFF,TGTGCCAGTAGTCCCTCGTCGCGGAACGCCTACAATGAGCAGTTCTTC,TRBV19,NA,TRBJ2-1,NA,16
CASSYRGQSATQYF,TGCGCCAGCAGCTACCGAGGACAGTCAGCTACGCAGTATTTT,TRBV5-1,once,TRBJ2-3,NA,14
CASSQDLGGGAPFKTQYF,TGCGCCAGCAGCCAAGATCTCGGCGGGGGGGCCCCCTTTAAGACCCAGTACTTC,TRBV4-1,NA,TRBJ2-5,TRBD2,18
CASSLDRTGGEEQYF,TGTGCCAGCAGCTTGGATAGGACAGGGGGGGAAGAGCAGTACTTC,TRBV5-4,once,TRBJ2-7,TRBD1,15
CASSVRGNYGYTF,TGTGCCAGCAGTGTTCGGGGGAACTATGGCTACACCTTC,TRBV27,NA,TRBJ1-2,NA,13
CASSLTGKNEAFF,TGCGCCAGCAGCCTGACAGGGAAGAATGAAGCTTTCTTT,TRBV4-3,NA,TRBJ1-1,TRBD1,13
CASSQEEGRTTEAFF,TGCGCCAGCAGCCAAGAGGAGGGGCGGACCACTGAAGCTTTCTTT,TRBV4-3,NA,TRBJ1-1,NA,15
CAISESEGGETQYF,TGTGCCATCAGTGAGTCGGAGGGTGGCGAGACCCAGTACTTC,TRBV10-3,NA,TRBJ2-5,NA,14
CASSQSGTGGEKLFF,TGCGCCAGCAGCCAATCTGGGACAGGGGGAGAAAAACTGTTTTTT,TRBV4-1,few,TRBJ1-4,TRBD1,15
CASSEIPTYEQYF,TGTGCCAGCAGTGAGATTCCTACCTACGAGCAGTACTTC,TRBV27,NA,TRBJ2-7,NA,13
CASSSGQGPTGELFF,TGTGCCAGCAGCTCAGGACAGGGGCCGACCGGGGAGCTGTTTTTT,TRBV7-8,NA,TRBJ2-2,TRBD1,15
CASSEAQGGGYNEQFF,TGTGCCAGCAGTGAAGCGCAGGGGGGAGGCTACAATGAGCAGTTCTTC,TRBV2,NA,TRBJ2-1,NA,16
CASSLGAGINGYTF,TGTGCCAGCAGCTTAGGGGCGGGTATCAATGGCTACACCTTC,TRBV7-9,NA,TRBJ1-2,NA,14
CASSEAETGGHEQYF,TGTGCCAGCAGTGAAGCGGAGACAGGGGGCCACGAGCAGTACTTC,TRBV6-1,few,TRBJ2-7,TRBD1,15